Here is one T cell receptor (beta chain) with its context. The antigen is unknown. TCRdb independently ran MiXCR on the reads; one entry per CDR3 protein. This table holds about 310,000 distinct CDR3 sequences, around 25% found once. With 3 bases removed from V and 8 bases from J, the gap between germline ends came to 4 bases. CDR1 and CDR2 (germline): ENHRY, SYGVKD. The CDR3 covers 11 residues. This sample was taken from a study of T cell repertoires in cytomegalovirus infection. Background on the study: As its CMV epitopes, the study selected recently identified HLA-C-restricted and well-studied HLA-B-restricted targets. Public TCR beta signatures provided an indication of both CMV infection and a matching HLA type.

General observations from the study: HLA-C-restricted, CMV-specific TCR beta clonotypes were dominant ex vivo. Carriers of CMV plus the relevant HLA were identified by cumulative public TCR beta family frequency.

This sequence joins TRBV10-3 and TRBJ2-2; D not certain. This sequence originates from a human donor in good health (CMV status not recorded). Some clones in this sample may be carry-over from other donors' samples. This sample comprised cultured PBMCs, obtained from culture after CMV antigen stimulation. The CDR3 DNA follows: TGTGCCATCAGTGAACTAGGGGAGCTGTTTTTT. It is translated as CAISELGELFF.